The 13 T cell receptor beta chains listed next were all sequenced from one sample in a study of T cell repertoires in cytomegalovirus infection. TCRdb processed the reads anew with MiXCR; each CDR3 protein has one entry. Of about 570,000 distinct CDR3 sequences listed, under 45% were seen once; the top ten hold around 48%. These receptors have no identified antigens. The starting material was cultured PBMCs, obtained from culture after CMV antigen stimulation. The receptors derive from a human donor in good health (CMV status not recorded). Some clones in this sample may be carry-over from other donors' samples.

The gene calls are TRBV5-1 and TRBJ2-1; TRBD2 agrees at 9 bases. From germline, CDR1 is SGHRS and CDR2 YFSETQ. The CDR3 length is 18 residues. The junction had 8 bases not matched to a gene; V was cut back by 1 base and J by 0 bases. CDR3 in DNA: TGCGCCAGCAGCTTGCCGCGGGGGGGCCCCCTCTCCTACAATGAGCAGTTCTTC. It yields the protein CASSLPRGGPLSYNEQFF.

This clonotype was detected a few times. This chain links TRBV7-8 with TRBJ2-1; D is ambiguous. Germline values: CDR1 SGHVS, CDR2 FQNEAQ. Trimming removed 4 bases from V and 3 bases from J, with 13 bases in between. This CDR3 region has 15 residues. CDR3 region: CASSYGGQNYNEQFF. CDR3 bases: TGTGCCAGCAGCTACGGTGGGCAGAACTACAATGAGCAGTTCTTC.

The chain links TRBV12-3 or TRBV12-4 to TRBJ2-7; weak D call: TRBD1 (6 bases). The CDR3 has 13 amino acids. The V end was cut by 6 bases, the J end by 6 bases, with 15 bases between. The CDR3 coding sequence is TGTGCCAGCAGGCCTTCGACAGGTCCCGAGCAGTACTTC. It translates to CASRPSTGPEQYF.

This clonotype was seen a single time. The CDR3 DNA is TGCAGTGCTAGACCGTGGACGGAAGGGAATCAGCCCCAGCATTTT. Translating it yields CSARPWTEGNQPQHF. The chain is built from TRBV20-1 and TRBJ1-5; D is undetermined. Looked up from germline, CDR1 is DFQATT and CDR2 is SNEGSKA (reference sequence). The CDR3 has 15 amino acids. With 2 bases removed from V and 4 bases from J, the gap between germline ends came to 15 bases.

In this sample, this clonotype turned up many times. The V and J genes are TRBV7-9 and TRBJ2-3; no reliable D call. The CDR3 runs 12 residues. The V gene lost 5 bases and the J gene lost 3 bases, with 6 bases spanning the gap. CDR1 and CDR2 (germline): SEHNR, FQNEAQ (reference sequence). The CDR3 nucleotides read TGTGCCAGCAGCCCCCAAACAGATACGCAGTATTTT. Translation: CASSPQTDTQYF. Together with reference TRBV7-9 and TRBJ2-3, the CDR3 gives the full variable domain: DTGVSQNPRHKITKRGQNVTFRCDPISEHNRLYWYRQTLGQGPEFLTYFQNEAQLEKSRLLSDRFSAERPKGSFSTLEIQRTEQGDSAMYLCASSPQTDTQYFGPGTRLTVL.

The chain couples TRBV6-6 to TRBJ2-5, with D perhaps matching TRBD1 or TRBD2 (5 bases each). There are 15 residues in the CDR3. Trimming removed 7 bases from V and 5 bases from J, with 20 bases in between. CDR1 and CDR2 from the germline V gene are MNHNY and SVGAGI (reference sequence). As DNA, the CDR3 is TGTGCCAGCACCGCACACTCCGGGACCAGGGAGACCCAGTACTTC. Its translation is CASTAHSGTRETQYF.

This clonotype was found a few times. V is TRBV7-9 and J is TRBJ2-5; tentative D call: TRBD1 (6 bases). CDR3 length: 14 residues. CDR1 SEHNR and CDR2 FQNEAQ come from the germline V gene (reference sequence). The V end was cut by 2 bases, the J end by 5 bases, with 12 bases between. The CDR3 reads CASSLLRGRETQYF. The CDR3 DNA follows: TGTGCCAGCAGCTTACTCAGGGGTCGGGAGACCCAGTACTTC.

This chain uses TRBV29-1 with TRBJ2-3, with no clear D. V was pared by 5 bases and J by 4 bases, with 13 bases between. This CDR3 contains 13 residues. Germline-derived CDR1 and CDR2 are SQVTM and ANQGSEA. The CDR3 sequence: CSVRKPGADTQYF. As DNA, the CDR3 is TGCAGCGTTAGAAAGCCTGGGGCAGATACGCAGTATTTT.

This clonotype has just a few counts. The V and J genes are TRBV2 and TRBJ2-2; 8 nucleotides match TRBD2. The CDR3 loop spans 16 amino acids. With V trimmed by 3 bases and J by 0 bases, 3 bases remained unmatched. Germline V gives CDR1 SNHLY, CDR2 FYNNEI. The CDR3 is CASSDSGGPNTGELFF. CDR3 nucleotides: TGTGCCAGCAGTGACAGCGGGGGACCGAACACCGGGGAGCTGTTTTTT.

This sequence joins TRBV27 and TRBJ2-1; 9 bases agree with TRBD1. The CDR3 runs to 13 residues. Germline loops: CDR1 MNHEY, CDR2 SMNVEV (reference sequence). V lost 8 bases, J lost 9 bases, and 8 bases stayed unmatched. The CDR3 DNA reads TGTGCCAGCGGAAGGGACAGGGCGGGTGAGCAGTTCTTC. Protein sequence: CASGRDRAGEQFF.

The V call is TRBV18, the J call TRBJ2-5; TRBD1 is a possible D gene (6 bases). This CDR3 has 14 amino acids. The V end was cut by 3 bases, the J end by 1 base, with 9 bases between. The germline gives CDR1 KGHSH, CDR2 LQKENI. The CDR3 DNA reads as TGTGCCAGCTCACCCGGGACATTCCAAGAGACCCAGTACTTC. Residues: CASSPGTFQETQYF.

J is TRBJ2-3 and V is TRBV10-3, with 11 positions matching TRBD1. The V segment lost 6 bases and the J segment 0 bases; nucleotides outside the gene matches: 5. Germline V CDR1 and CDR2: ENHRY, SYGVKD. The length of the CDR3 is 16 residues. In DNA form, the CDR3 reads TGTGCCATCAGAGGGACAGGGGGAATAAGCACAGATACGCAGTATTTT. Its protein product is CAIRGTGGISTDTQYF.

The chain uses TRBV7-2 and TRBJ2-3, with TRBD2 identical over 8 bases. The germline gives CDR1 SGHTA, CDR2 FQGNSA. Trimming took 6 bases from V and 2 from J; bases not matched to a gene: 13. This CDR3 has 17 amino acids. Here the CDR3 reads CASSSPVGGRLTDTQYF. CDR3 DNA: TGTGCCAGCAGTTCACCGGTTGGCGGGAGGCTCACAGATACGCAGTATTTT.